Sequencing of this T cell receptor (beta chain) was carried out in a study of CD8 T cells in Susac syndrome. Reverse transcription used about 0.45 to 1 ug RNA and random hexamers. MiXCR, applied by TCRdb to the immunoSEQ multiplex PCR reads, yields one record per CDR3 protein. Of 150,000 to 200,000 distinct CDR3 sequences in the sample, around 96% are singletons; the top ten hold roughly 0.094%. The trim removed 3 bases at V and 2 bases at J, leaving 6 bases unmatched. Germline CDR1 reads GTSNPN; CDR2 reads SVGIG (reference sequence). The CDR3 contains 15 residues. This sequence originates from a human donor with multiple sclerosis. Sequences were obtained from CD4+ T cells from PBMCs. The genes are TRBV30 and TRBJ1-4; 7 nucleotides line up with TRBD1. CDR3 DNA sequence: TGTGCCTGGAGCCTCCAGGGGGGCACTAATGAAAAACTGTTTTTT. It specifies CAWSLQGGTNEKLFF.